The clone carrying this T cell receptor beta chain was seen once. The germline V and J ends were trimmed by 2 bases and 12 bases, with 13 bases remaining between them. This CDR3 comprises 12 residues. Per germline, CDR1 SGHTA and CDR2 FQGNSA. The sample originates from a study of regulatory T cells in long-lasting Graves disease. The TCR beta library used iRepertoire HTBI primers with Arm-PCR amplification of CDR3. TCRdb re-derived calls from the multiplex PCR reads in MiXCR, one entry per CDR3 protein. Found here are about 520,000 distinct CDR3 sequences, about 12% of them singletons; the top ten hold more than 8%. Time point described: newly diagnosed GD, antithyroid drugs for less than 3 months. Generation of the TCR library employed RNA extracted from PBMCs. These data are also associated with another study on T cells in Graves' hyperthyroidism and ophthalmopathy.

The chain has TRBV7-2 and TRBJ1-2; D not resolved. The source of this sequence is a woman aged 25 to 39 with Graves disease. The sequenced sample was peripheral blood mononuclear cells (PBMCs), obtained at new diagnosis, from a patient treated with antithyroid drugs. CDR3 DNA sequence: TGTGCCAGCAGCTTATATGAGGGTAGGCACACCTTC. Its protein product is CASSLYEGRHTF.